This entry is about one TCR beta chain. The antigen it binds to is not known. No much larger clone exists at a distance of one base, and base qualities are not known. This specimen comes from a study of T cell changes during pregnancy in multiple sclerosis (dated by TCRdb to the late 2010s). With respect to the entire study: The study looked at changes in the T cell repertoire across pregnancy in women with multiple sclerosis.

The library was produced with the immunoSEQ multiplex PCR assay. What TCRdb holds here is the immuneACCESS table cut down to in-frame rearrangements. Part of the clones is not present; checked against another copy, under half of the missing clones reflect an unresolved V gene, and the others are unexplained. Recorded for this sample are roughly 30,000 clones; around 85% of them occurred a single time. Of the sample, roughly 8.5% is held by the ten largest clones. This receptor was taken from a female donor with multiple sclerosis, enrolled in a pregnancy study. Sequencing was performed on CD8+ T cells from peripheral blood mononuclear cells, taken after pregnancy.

The CDR3 protein sequence reads: CASRYNREVGTEAFF. The DNA reads TGTGCCAGCAGGTATAACAGGGAAGTAGGAACTGAAGCTTTCTTT. The chain is encoded by TRBV5-4 joined to TRBJ1-1; the D gene is perhaps TRBD1, on 6 matching bases. From the cysteine up to the phenylalanine, the CDR3 has a length of 15 residues. The entry retains the CDR3 DNA only, 45 bases that are in frame from base 1. Based on the germline V gene (reference sequence), the CDR1 and CDR2 sequences are SGHNT and YYREEE. Relative to germline, V is 5 bases shorter and J is 5 bases shorter, with 19 bases between their ends.